The TCR beta chain under discussion was sequenced for a study of regulatory T cells in long-lasting Graves disease (dated by TCRdb to the early 2020s). The study in broad terms: To count as having persistent Graves' disease, a patient had to have received antithyroid drug treatment for over 5 years with TSH receptor autoantibodies remaining persistently positive. Peripheral blood TCR sequencing and RNA sequencing compared persistent Graves' disease patients with newly diagnosed Graves' disease patients. The study was registered as a clinical trial and conducted in China. A total of roughly 33 samples were covered by TCR sequencing, comprising 13 persistent and 20 or so newly diagnosed Graves' disease patients. Antithyroid drugs had been taken for approximately 10 years on average by persistent Graves' disease patients in the clinical cohort. Overall study outcomes, separate from this receptor: Only the TCR beta chain was sequenced and analyzed. Only peripheral blood was studied, because thyroid tissue, the primary lesion, was inaccessible. Compared with newly diagnosed patients, persistent Graves' disease patients had lower TCR Shannon entropy and fewer highly expanded clones, which suggests clonal expansion. More public clonotypes were shared among persistent patients (over 2,500) than among newly diagnosed patients (approximately 930). The small sample size was acknowledged by the authors as a limitation that may reduce accuracy. Persistent disease showed preferential use of TRBV28, TRBJ1-2 and TRBJ2-5, whereas newly diagnosed disease favored TRBV20-1 and TRBJ2-1.

The CDR3 numbers 18 residues from cysteine through phenylalanine. The sequence is cut down to CDR3 DNA, 54 bases in frame from base 1. V loses 2 bases, J loses 1 base, and the germline ends lie 20 bases apart. The germline V gene encodes CDR1 MNHNS and CDR2 SASEGT. There are many counts of this clonotype. The antigen this receptor binds is unknown. No much larger clonotype is one base removed from it; base qualities were not supplied. The sample's time point label, in plain terms: persistent/refractory GD, antithyroid drugs over 5 years with positive TRAb. For both TCR sequencing and RNA sequencing, RNA was extracted from PBMCs using TRIzol. The diagnosis of Graves' disease followed American Thyroid Association guidelines. Patients for the study were recruited at an endocrinology department in Xi'an, China. Each patient gave 8.5 to 9.5 milliliters of peripheral blood, collected in an EDTA anticoagulant tube. Ficoll Paque Plus density gradient separation was used to isolate PBMCs, and no further T cell sorting was performed. RNA quality was checked with an Agilent 2100 Bioanalyzer and agarose gel, and concentration with a NanoDrop 2000.

The receptor library was made with multiplex PCR. The sequencer was an Illumina HiSeq 4000. To build TCR beta libraries, CDR3 regions were amplified by Arm-PCR using iRepertoire HTBI primers. PCR products were gel purified before sequencing. Per the authors' processing: Across samples, 55 to 80 TRBV and roughly 15 TRBJ segments were identified and used for gene usage analysis of CDR3 amino acid clonotypes. Filtered high-quality paired reads were merged into contigs using COPE and FqMerger. Contigs were aligned with BLAST to IMGT TRBV, TRBD and TRBJ reference genes, and CDR3 was defined per IMGT. Highly expanded clones were defined as clonotypes with a frequency above 0.1%. Shannon entropy was used to measure repertoire diversity, and the Gini coefficient was used to measure V-J evenness. A clonotype found in more than one individual was treated as public. TCRdb ran its own pipeline on the public reads, namely fastp trimming at Q25 and MiXCR clone calling, and kept in-frame beta chains. Identical CDR3 proteins give one entry, which carries the most common genes and DNA. These V and J calls rely on TCRdb rather than the paper's analysis. This sample gives about 470,000 distinct CDR3 sequences in total; 20% to 25% of them show up just once. Of the sample, more than 6% is held by the ten largest clones.

The sample here was peripheral blood mononuclear cells (PBMCs), taken when the disease was refractory, from a patient treated with antithyroid drugs. This receptor was identified in a female donor with Graves disease. Recombination connected TRBV6-1 to TRBJ1-1; no confident D gene assignment can be made. In nucleotide form, the sequence is TGTGCCAGCAGTGAAAAATGGCGGCTTGGGGTCTCGAACACTGAAGCTTTCTTT. The translation is CASSEKWRLGVSNTEAFF.